This is a list of T cell receptor beta chains from one sample in a study of OX40 agonist ivuxolimab in advanced cancers. Libraries were prepared by immunoSEQ multiplex PCR; TCRdb keeps only in-frame clonotypes and omits some of them. The profile covers 10,000 to 13,000 clones, with 80% appearing a single time and 14% taken by the ten largest. The material was CD4+ or CD8+ T cells sorted from blood, obtained in a trial of the OX40 agonist ivuxolimab. The receptors shown here come from an adult with an advanced solid tumor such as melanoma, head and neck, liver or kidney cancer. The CDR3 runs from the conserved cysteine through the conserved F or W. The D gene is left open where the match is weak. Where a row states a size, it is once, few, many or the class of an expanded clone; other rows omit it.

size	V	J	D	DNA	CDR3
few	TRBV6-1	TRBJ1-2	.	TGTGCCAGCAGTGAGGCCGGTGGGGGGGGAGATGGCTACACCTTC	CASSEAGGGGDGYTF
once	TRBV11-2	TRBJ2-7	.	TGTGCCAGCCTTAACAGTCCCTACGAGCAGTACTTC	CASLNSPYEQYF
.	TRBV15	TRBJ1-1	.	TGTGCCACCAGCAGAGGACCCCCGAACACTGAAGCTTTCTTT	CATSRGPPNTEAFF
.	TRBV5-1	TRBJ1-2	TRBD1	TGCGCCAGCAGCTTGGCCTGGGACAGGGGACCGGATGGCTACACCTTC	CASSLAWDRGPDGYTF
.	TRBV30	TRBJ1-2	.	TGTGCCTGGAGTGGGGTCTGGAATGGCTACACCTTC	CAWSGVWNGYTF
.	TRBV25-1	TRBJ2-1	.	TGTGCCAGCAGTGCCGTAGGGTTGGGCAATGAGCAGTTCTTC	CASSAVGLGNEQFF
.	TRBV15	TRBJ1-3	.	TGTGCCACCAGCAGAGAGTTTGTTAGCTCTGGAAACACCATATATTTT	CATSREFVSSGNTIYF
few	TRBV9	TRBJ1-1	.	TGTGCCAGCAGCCGCCGGCAGACGGCGGACGGAGCTTTCTTT	CASSRRQTADGAFF
.	TRBV19	TRBJ2-1	.	TGTGCCAGTAGTACGGGACTCAACGGTCGGTACAATGAGCAGTTCTTC	CASSTGLNGRYNEQFF
.	TRBV4-2	TRBJ2-1	TRBD2	TGTGCCAGCAGCCAAGATTGGCTAGCGGACAATGAGCAGTTCTTC	CASSQDWLADNEQFF
few	TRBV19	TRBJ2-2	.	TGTGCCAGTAGTATAGGAGGGTTGGACACCGGGGAGCTGTTTTTT	CASSIGGLDTGELFF
.	TRBV30	TRBJ2-3	.	TGTGCCTGGGATACCGGGGGCACTAGCACAGATACGCAGTATTTT	CAWDTGGTSTDTQYF
.	TRBV27	TRBJ2-5	.	TGTGCCAGCAGTTCCACGGGCGACCAAGAGACCCAGTACTTC	CASSSTGDQETQYF
.	TRBV27	TRBJ1-1	.	TGTGCCAGCAGTTACTCGATGAACACTGAAGCTTTCTTT	CASSYSMNTEAFF
.	TRBV5-1	TRBJ1-1	.	TGCGCCAGCAGCTTGGTTCCGGGGGGCGACGGCACTGAAGCTTTCTTT	CASSLVPGGDGTEAFF
.	TRBV5-1	TRBJ1-2	.	TGCGCCAGCAGCTTGGAGTGGGGCTCTAACTATGGCTACACCTTC	CASSLEWGSNYGYTF
.	TRBV18	TRBJ1-3	.	TGTGCCAGAGACGGGCCAGGGGCCTCTGGAAACACCATATATTTT	CARDGPGASGNTIYF
.	TRBV5-6	TRBJ2-5	.	TGTGCCAGCAGCCTCCCGGGGAGCCAAGAGACCCAGTACTTC	CASSLPGSQETQYF
once	TRBV7-2	TRBJ2-3	.	TGTGCCAGCAGCTTAGATTGGTTCCCGAGTTTT	CASSLDWFPSF
.	TRBV10-2	TRBJ1-4	TRBD1	TGCGCCAGCAGAGACATAAAACCGGGACAGTCTAATGAAAAACTGTTTTTT	CASRDIKPGQSNEKLFF
.	TRBV10-1	TRBJ2-5	.	TGCGCCAGCAGTGAAGCAGGGAGGCGAGAGACCCAGTACTTC	CASSEAGRRETQYF
.	TRBV18	TRBJ2-3	TRBD1	TGTGCCAGCTCTCAGTCACAGGGGGCGGCAGATACGCAGTATTTT	CASSQSQGAADTQYF
.	TRBV7-8	TRBJ2-2	.	TGTGCCAGCAGCTTAGTTGAATCCGGGTCCGGGGAGCTGTTTTTT	CASSLVESGSGELFF
.	TRBV7-3	TRBJ2-1	.	TGTGCCAGCAGCTTACTACACCTGGACGAGCAGTTCTTC	CASSLLHLDEQFF
.	TRBV30	TRBJ2-1	.	TGTGCCTGGAGAGTCGGCGTCGACAATGAGCAGTTCTTC	CAWRVGVDNEQFF
.	TRBV2	TRBJ1-2	TRBD1	TGTGCCAGCAAAGGGCCCCAGGGGGCCCACTATGGCTACACCTTC	CASKGPQGAHYGYTF
.	TRBV9	TRBJ2-7	.	TGTGCCAGCAGCCCGTACTCCGGGACAACGTACGAGCAGTACTTC	CASSPYSGTTYEQYF
.	TRBV19	TRBJ2-4	TRBD2	TGTGCCAGTAGTCACCGTTTGGGCTTAGCGGGTCACAAATCCAAAAACATTCAGTACTTC	CASSHRLGLAGHKSKNIQYF
.	TRBV5-5	TRBJ1-1	TRBD1	TGTGCCAGCAGCTTGGCCGGGACAGGGACTGAAGCTTTCTTT	CASSLAGTGTEAFF
.	TRBV9	TRBJ1-5	TRBD1	TGTGCCAGCAGAAGACAGGGTGATCAGCCCCAGCATTTT	CASRRQGDQPQHF
.	TRBV6-4	TRBJ2-3	TRBD2	TGTGCCAGCAGTTTCCTAGCGGGGGGGACAGATACGCAGTATTTT	CASSFLAGGTDTQYF
.	TRBV18	TRBJ1-2	.	TGTGCCAGCTCACCCAGCGACAGTCGGTATGGCTACACCTTC	CASSPSDSRYGYTF
few	TRBV5-8	TRBJ2-7	.	TGTGCCGGCTACGAGCAGTACTTC	CAGYEQYF
few	TRBV6-1	TRBJ2-3	TRBD2	TGTGCCAGCAGTGAAGCCGGAGGCGGGGGGGCCTCAGATACGCAGTATTTT	CASSEAGGGGASDTQYF
.	TRBV7-9	TRBJ2-7	TRBD1	TGTGCCAGCAGCTTAGGGGACAGGGTATACGAGCAGTACTTC	CASSLGDRVYEQYF
.	TRBV7-9	TRBJ2-7	.	TGTGCCAGCGCCGTTGGGGTCAACGAGCAGTACTTC	CASAVGVNEQYF
.	TRBV5-1	TRBJ2-7	TRBD2	TGCGCCAGCAGCTTGGAAGTGACTAGCGGCTACGAGCAGTACTTC	CASSLEVTSGYEQYF
.	TRBV6-5	TRBJ2-5	.	TGTGCCAGCAGTTACGAGGTGCAAGAGACCCAGTACTTC	CASSYEVQETQYF
.	TRBV5-1	TRBJ2-7	.	TGCGCCAGCAGCTTAGCCTACGAGCAGTACTTC	CASSLAYEQYF
.	TRBV29-1	TRBJ2-7	.	TGCAGCGTTGGAGGTCCGGGACAACAGGCACCCTACGAGCAGTACTTC	CSVGGPGQQAPYEQYF
once	TRBV11-1	TRBJ2-5	TRBD2	TGTGCCAGCGCAATTAGCGGGAGGGTGGAGACCCAGTACTTC	CASAISGRVETQYF
.	TRBV11-3	TRBJ2-1	TRBD2	TGTGCCAGCAGCCCGGGACTAGCGCACAATGAGCAGTTCTTC	CASSPGLAHNEQFF
.	TRBV6-5	TRBJ2-1	TRBD2	TGTGCCAGCAGAGAGGGGACTAGCGGGAGGGGTGAGCAGTTCTTC	CASREGTSGRGEQFF
.	TRBV9	TRBJ2-7	.	TGTGCCAGCAGCACCCCCGTAGGGGGAGGCAACGAGCAGTACTTC	CASSTPVGGGNEQYF